One and the same sample provided the 27 T cell receptor beta chains below, sequenced in a study of cytomegalovirus exposure and HLA in healthy donors. It was with 60 Vbeta and 13 Jbeta primers that the PCR ran. The repertoire was sequenced with immunoSEQ multiplex PCR; TCRdb's copy has only in-frame clones and lacks some. The sample carries 150,000 to 200,000 clones, roughly 82% recorded once. The sample consisted of PBMCs. These receptors all stem from a woman aged 45 to 65 in good health and CMV-seronegative.

The chain has TRBV19 and TRBJ1-1, with TRBD1 matching 7 bases. This CDR3 spans 14 amino acids. Germline values: CDR1 LNHDA, CDR2 SQIVND (reference sequence). Losses at the gene ends were 10 bases for V and 1 base for J; bases not matched to a gene: 9. CDR3 amino acids: CATRGGRGNTEAFF. The CDR3 DNA sequence: TGTGCCACCAGAGGGGGCAGGGGGAACACTGAAGCTTTCTTT.

This clone has more than one count but fewer than ten. The CDR3, as DNA: TGTGCCAGCAGCTTAGCCATGGGAGCTGGTGGCATTCAGTACTTC. It translates to CASSLAMGAGGIQYF. The V and J genes are TRBV7-6 and TRBJ2-4; D might be TRBD2 (5 bases). CDR3 length: 15 amino acids. The V end was cut by 0 bases, the J end by 9 bases, with 15 bases between. Germline CDR1 reads SGHVS; CDR2 reads FNYEAQ.

CDR3 sequence (DNA): TGTGCCAGCAGCGAGACACATTCGAGGGGGCATCAGCCCCAGCATTTT. It encodes CASSETHSRGHQPQHF. This chain links TRBV28 with TRBJ1-5; 7 positions agree with TRBD1. Germline lookup yields CDR1 MDHEN and CDR2 SYDVKM. The CDR3 runs 16 residues. V shed 6 bases, J shed 5 bases, and the junction held 13 bases outside the gene matches.

V gene TRBV6-6 combines with J gene TRBJ2-7; D is possibly TRBD2 (5 bases). The V and J ends lost 0 bases and 8 bases respectively, with 11 bases between them. This CDR3 is built from 13 residues. Germline V CDR1 and CDR2: MNHNY, SVGAGI (reference sequence). The CDR3 spells CASSYSPGVQQYF. The CDR3 nucleotides read TGTGCCAGCAGTTACTCTCCCGGGGTACAGCAGTACTTC.

This chain joins TRBV2 and TRBJ2-3; no firm D call. Germline V gives CDR1 SNHLY, CDR2 FYNNEI. V was cut by 1 base and J by 4 bases, with 9 bases left in between. The CDR3 sequence is 14 residues long. CDR3 sequence reads: CASSEGAPPDTQYF. The CDR3 bases are TGTGCCAGCAGTGAAGGAGCGCCGCCAGATACGCAGTATTTT.

The V and J genes are TRBV7-3 and TRBJ2-4; 8 bases agree with TRBD2. V was clipped by 2 bases and J by 0 bases; unmatched bases: 3. This CDR3 has 16 amino acids. Germline CDR1 is SGHTA and CDR2 is FQGTGA. The CDR3 protein is CASSLSGGLAKNIQYF. The CDR3, as DNA: TGTGCCAGCAGCTTATCGGGGGGGTTAGCCAAAAACATTCAGTACTTC.

The V gene is TRBV20-1, the J gene TRBJ1-1; D uncertain. The germline V gene encodes CDR1 DFQATT and CDR2 SNEGSKA (reference sequence). Trimming removed 5 bases from V and 3 bases from J, with 7 bases in between. This CDR3 has 11 residues. The CDR3 DNA sequence: TGCAGTGCTTTTAGTGACACTGAAGCTTTCTTT. As protein: CSAFSDTEAFF.

The chain links TRBV7-9 to TRBJ1-1; D gene unclear. Germline assignment: CDR1 SEHNR and CDR2 FQNEAQ (reference sequence). The CDR3 loop spans 11 amino acids. The V and J ends lost 3 bases and 6 bases respectively, with 5 bases between them. The CDR3 loop reads CASSFGPEAFF. CDR3 DNA sequence: TGTGCCAGCAGCTTCGGTCCTGAAGCTTTCTTT.

V gene TRBV7-2 combines with J gene TRBJ2-3; TRBD2 matches 9 bases. Germline values: CDR1 SGHTA, CDR2 FQGNSA. Trimming cost V 0 bases and J 2 bases; bases outside gene matches: 3. The CDR3 length is 16 residues. The CDR3 bases are TGTGCCAGCAGCTTAGCGGCGGGGGGGTACACAGATACGCAGTATTTT. Its translation is CASSLAAGGYTDTQYF.

This chain links TRBV30 with TRBJ2-1; 7 positions agree with TRBD2. Per germline, CDR1 GTSNPN and CDR2 SVGIG (reference sequence). The ends lost 5 bases at V and 0 bases at J; junction bases unmatched: 1. This CDR3 is 13 amino acids long. CDR3 sequence reads: CAWGGSSYNEQFF. In nucleotides, the CDR3 is TGTGCCTGGGGCGGGAGCTCCTACAATGAGCAGTTCTTC. Based on the CDR3 plus reference TRBV30 and TRBJ2-1, the full variable domain is SQTIHQWPATLVQPVGSPLSLECTVEGTSNPNLYWYRQAAGRGLQLLFYSVGIGQISSEVPQNLSASRPQDRQFILSSKKLLLSDSGFYLCAWGGSSYNEQFFGPGTRLTVL.

This clone was counted a few times. CDR3 in DNA: TGTGCCAGCTCACCAGGGCCGAACAGGGGGCGCGGGACTAGCACAGATACGCAGTATTTT. This sequence encodes CASSPGPNRGRGTSTDTQYF. V gene TRBV18 combines with J gene TRBJ2-3, with 9 bases matching TRBD1. V dropped 2 bases and J dropped 0; count of bases not matched to a gene: 15. Germline assignment: CDR1 KGHSH and CDR2 LQKENI. CDR3 length: 20 amino acids.

The chain joins TRBV29-1 to TRBJ2-1, with D tentatively TRBD2 (6 bases). Between the trimmed V and J ends, which lost 1 base and 2 bases, there was a span of 6 bases. The CDR3 totals 13 residues. Germline CDR1 is SQVTM and CDR2 is ANQGSEA. The CDR3 coding sequence is TGCAGCGTTGAAGGCGGGGCCTACAATGAGCAGTTCTTC. It codes for CSVEGGAYNEQFF.

This clone was counted only a few times. The J gene is TRBJ2-3, the V gene TRBV9, with 11 bases fitting TRBD1. After removal of 0 bases from V and 6 bases from J, the junction contained 12 bases not matched to a gene. Germline CDR1 is SGDLS and CDR2 is YYNGEE. The CDR3 loop spans 18 amino acids. CDR3 nucleotides: TGTGCCAGCAGCGTAGGGCATTTAGGACAGGGGGCAGAGGATACGCAGTATTTT. Encoded protein: CASSVGHLGQGAEDTQYF.

This chain joins TRBV15 and TRBJ1-6; D remains unclear. The CDR3 is 15 amino acids. In germline, CDR1 is LNHNV, CDR2 YYDKDF (reference sequence). Trimming shortened V by 2 bases and J by 8 bases, and 13 bases separated the two germline ends. Here the CDR3 reads CATSRTSGSDSPLHF. The CDR3 bases are TGTGCCACCAGCAGAACTAGCGGATCCGATTCACCCCTCCACTTT.

The chain links TRBV7-9 to TRBJ1-2; TRBD1 aligns across 7 bases. Germline lookup yields CDR1 SEHNR and CDR2 FQNEAQ (reference sequence). CDR3 length equals 14 residues. Unmatched junction bases numbered 6, after V lost 5 bases and J lost 3 bases. The CDR3 is CASSQPGTDYGYTF. In nucleotides, the CDR3 is TGTGCCAGCAGCCAGCCCGGGACAGACTATGGCTACACCTTC.

This chain uses TRBV4-1 with TRBJ1-4; the D gene is possibly TRBD1 (5 bases). The CDR3 is 13 residues long. The V gene lost 5 bases and the J gene lost 8 bases, with 12 bases spanning the gap. CDR1 is MGHRA and CDR2 is YSYEKL in the germline V gene. The chain's CDR3 is CASSSRVLEKLFF. CDR3 nucleotide sequence: TGCGCCAGCAGCTCCAGGGTCCTGGAAAAACTGTTTTTT.

V and J are TRBV6-6 and TRBJ2-2, with 11 bases aligning to TRBD2. With V trimmed by 9 bases and J by 5 bases, 8 bases remained unmatched. The length of the CDR3 is 15 residues. Germline V CDR1 and CDR2: MNHNY, SVGAGI (reference sequence). The CDR3 region is CASAASGRHTGELFF. CDR3 nucleotide sequence: TGTGCCAGTGCGGCTAGCGGGAGGCATACCGGGGAGCTGTTTTTT.

This chain links TRBV5-5 with TRBJ2-2, with 10 bases matching TRBD2. Unmatched junction bases numbered 5, after V lost 3 bases and J lost 0 bases. There are 17 residues in the CDR3. Germline loops: CDR1 SGHKS, CDR2 YYEKEE (reference sequence). CDR3 nucleotide sequence: TGTGCCAGCAGCTGGATAGCGGGAGGTACGAACACCGGGGAGCTGTTTTTT. Protein: CASSWIAGGTNTGELFF.

This chain joins TRBV9 and TRBJ2-1, with D unresolved. V shed 0 bases and J shed 5 bases, with 15 bases lying between them. The CDR3 is 16 residues long. The germline V gene encodes CDR1 SGDLS and CDR2 YYNGEE. CDR3 loop: CASSVGVSLSNNEQFF. Here the CDR3 DNA reads TGTGCCAGCAGCGTAGGGGTTAGCCTGAGCAACAATGAGCAGTTCTTC.

V is TRBV29-1 and J is TRBJ2-1; D may be TRBD1 (5 bases). V lost 0 bases, J lost 1 base, and 22 bases lay in between. Germline V gives CDR1 SQVTM, CDR2 ANQGSEA. This CDR3 is 19 amino acids long. The CDR3 here is CSVEESRVTTTTSYNEQFF. The CDR3 DNA sequence: TGCAGCGTTGAAGAGTCCAGGGTTACTACCACCACGTCCTACAATGAGCAGTTCTTC.

The V and J genes are TRBV19 and TRBJ2-1; a weak D match, TRBD2 (6 bases). The CDR3 has 14 amino acids. CDR1 LNHDA and CDR2 SQIVND come from the germline V gene (reference sequence). Deletions cut 1 base from V and 8 bases from J, with 12 bases between. DNA of the CDR3: TGTGCCAGTAGTATAGGTAGGCGGGGAGATGAGCAGTTCTTC. Translating gives CASSIGRRGDEQFF.

Regarding this clone: A read error may account for a junction end that differs from germline. The chain employs TRBV4-2 and TRBJ2-6; 8 bases are shared with TRBD1. The length of the CDR3 is 18 residues. Germline CDR1 reads LGHNA; CDR2 reads YNFKEQ. The CDR3 here is CASSQEGQDASGANGLTF. CDR3 bases: TGTGCCAGCAGCCAAGAGGGACAGGACGCCTCTGGGGCCAACGGCCTGACTTTC.

This clone was recorded only once. The V call is TRBV14, the J call TRBJ1-6, with 7 positions matching TRBD1. There are 15 residues in the CDR3. V gave up 1 base and J gave up 8 bases; unmatched junction bases: 5. Germline values: CDR1 SGHDN, CDR2 FVKESK. Here the CDR3 reads CASSQVQGSHSPLHF. CDR3 DNA sequence: TGTGCCAGCAGCCAAGTACAGGGGTCACATTCACCCCTCCACTTT.

This clone was seen more than once but under ten times. The J gene is TRBJ2-7, the V gene TRBV5-4, with 14 nucleotides matching TRBD2. Losses at the gene ends were 4 bases for V and 3 bases for J; bases not matched to a gene: 3. The CDR3 is made up of 15 amino acids. The germline V gene encodes CDR1 SGHNT and CDR2 YYREEE (reference sequence). CDR3 in DNA: TGTGCCAGCAGCCTCGGGACTAGCGGGAGCTACGAGCAGTACTTC. Translation: CASSLGTSGSYEQYF.

The chain recombines TRBV11-2 with TRBJ1-3; TRBD1 is a possible D gene (6 bases). V gave up 2 bases and J gave up 4 bases, with 15 bases separating them. The length of the CDR3 is 16 residues. Germline CDR1 and CDR2: SGHAT and FQNNGV. CDR3 residues: CASSLTGGSAGNTIYF. The DNA of the CDR3 is TGTGCCAGCAGCTTAACTGGGGGCTCGGCGGGAAACACCATATATTTT.

This clone came up once. The chain carries TRBV18 and TRBJ1-2; 7 nucleotides align to TRBD1. V shed 5 bases, J shed 5 bases, and the junction held 2 bases outside the gene matches. The V gene's germline CDR1 is KGHSH and CDR2 LQKENI. The CDR3 sequence is 12 residues long. CDR3 residues: CASSKGQYGYTF. The DNA of the CDR3 is TGTGCCAGCTCAAAGGGACAGTATGGCTACACCTTC.

The chain uses TRBV5-8 and TRBJ2-1; weak D call: TRBD2 (5 bases). V lost 0 bases and J 1 base, leaving 11 bases between the germline ends. The CDR3 spans 16 residues. From germline, CDR1 is SGHTS and CDR2 YDEGEE. The CDR3 reads CASSLEFGGSYNEQFF. Written as DNA, the CDR3 is TGTGCCAGCAGCTTGGAGTTTGGAGGATCCTACAATGAGCAGTTCTTC.